The present entry profiles one TCR beta chain with its context. Its antigen is not yet known. No base-level quality is on record; no much larger clone is a single base apart. This sample was taken from a study of cytomegalovirus exposure and HLA in healthy donors (dated by TCRdb to about 2017). Background on the whole study: According to a later analysis, the roughly 130 validation repertoires were produced on the same platform as the approximately 600 repertoires of the first cohort. The study was designed to test whether signatures of past pathogen exposure could be identified by cataloging public T cell receptors. In addition to the first cohort of around 670 subjects, a separate validation cohort of approximately 130 different subjects was used. To predict cytomegalovirus infection status, the study combined high-throughput TCR immunosequencing, statistical association of individual TCRs with disease status, and machine learning. General conclusions and limits of the study: Of the cluster scores, 90% to 95% were above 0 in a later analysis, which found that TCRs clustered in the first cohort also tended to co-occur in the 120 validation repertoires. The study gave a list of some 150 TCR beta chains associated with cytomegalovirus. A later analysis had no HLA typing for the validation cohort, so co-occurrence there was scored across all 120 repertoires. In both the original and validation cohorts, the classifier was reported to diagnose cytomegalovirus status with high specificity and sensitivity. According to the authors, the approach could potentially be generalized to other disease states and immunological phenotypes. While some public TCRs were present in many individuals, most TCR sequences turned up only very rarely across donors. Three of the identified cytomegalovirus-associated TCR beta chains were confirmed in vitro to be specific for cytomegalovirus antigens.

Donors formed part of the validation cohort, which comprised 120 or so subjects and was distinct from the first cohort of roughly 600 subjects. The germline V gene encodes CDR1 SGHNT and CDR2 YENEEA. Cut back by 4 bases and 8 bases, the V and J ends lie 12 bases apart. Taken from cysteine to phenylalanine, the CDR3 has 13 residues. Of all the DNA, just the CDR3 is kept, 39 bases in frame from base 1. The library was made by the immunoSEQ multiplex PCR assay. In the original analysis: A statistical classification framework was built for diagnosing cytomegalovirus status from the catalog of TCR beta chain sequences. The clones in this table, taken by TCRdb from immuneACCESS, are in-frame only. Not every clone is retained; where verified, under half of the shortfall comes from an unresolved V gene, and the cause of the rest is unknown. That table gives V, J and clone size, and the DNA gave D and trimming. This sample holds around 190,000 clones; roughly nine tenths were observed only once. The ten top clones hold roughly 6.6% of the sample.

The sample taken for sequencing was PBMCs. The sequence is built from TRBV11-3 and TRBJ2-1; no D segment can be confidently identified. The TCR originated in a man aged 30-40 years in good health and CMV-seropositive. The CDR3 region: CASSSTGWDEQFF. The sequenced DNA: TGTGCCAGCAGCTCAACCGGGTGGGATGAGCAGTTCTTC. Beyond the CDR3, the reference TRBV11-3 and TRBJ2-1 genes provide the residues; the full variable domain reads: EAGVVQSPRYKIIEKKQPVAFWCNPISGHNTLYWYLQNLGQGPELLIRYENEEAVDDSQLPKDRFSAERLKGVDSTLKIQPAELGDSAVYLCASSSTGWDEQFFGPGTRLTVL.